This T cell receptor beta chain appears in the sequencing data of a study of T-cell memory formation after mild COVID-19 (dated by TCRdb to 2020 to 2023). Study-level background: TCR sequence clusters from the two donors were found to be largely donor specific. Longitudinal TCRalpha and TCRbeta repertoire sequencing tracked T-cell clones expanding and contracting after mild COVID-19 in a couple of donors. Two young, previously healthy adult volunteers made up the cohort, one male and one female. General findings and caveats noted by the study authors: SARS-CoV-2 specificity was not confirmed for the second-wave clones peaking on day 37. Contracting CD4+ clones were found mainly in CM and EM memory subsets, while CD8+ clones were enriched in EMRA. Only two mild cases were covered by the study, and larger cohorts that include severe cases with pre-infection samples were considered necessary. The detection of some responding clones in pre-infection memory suggests that pre-existing cross-reactive memory T cells joined the SARS-CoV-2 response. Clones that contracted from day 15 to 85 showed balanced CD4/CD8 phenotypes, whereas a second wave of clones that expanded from day 15 to 37 leaned towards CD4+.

The data were produced on an Illumina NovaSeq 6000. cDNA libraries for TCRalpha and TCRbeta were prepared by 5'RACE using constant-segment primers, with sample barcodes and unique molecular identifiers added. RNA was extracted from every sample with Trizol reagent. The libraries were amplified in two PCR steps, and the second step added a second sample barcode and Illumina TruSeq adapters. Sequencing of the libraries was done on an Illumina NovaSeq, producing 2 x 150 bp paired-end reads. Under the source paper's analysis protocol: The reads were demultiplexed and collapsed into UMI-guided consensus sequences using migec v1.2.7. Using mixcr v2.1.11, UMI consensuses were aligned to TRA and TRB V and J templates and then assembled into clonotypes. Expanded or contracted clonotypes were those called significant by both edgeR and NoisET, with noise models trained on biological replicates. edgeR calls used a false discovery rate-adjusted p below 0.01 and a log2 fold-change threshold of 1. As an exploratory analysis of dynamics, max-normalized trajectories of the 1000 most abundant clonotypes were examined by PCA with hierarchical clustering. Separately sequenced CD4+ and CD8+ repertoires were used to assign the CD4 or CD8 phenotype of responding clones. TCRdb redid the processing of the public reads, applying fastp at Q25 and MiXCR, and retained in-frame beta chains. Rows merge per CDR3 protein into single entries with the most common DNA and genes. Clone size and V and J calls follow TCRdb, not the original study. The sample table shows more than 6,000 distinct CDR3 sequences, and around 20% are seen once. The top ten hold 56% of the sample.

V ends up 0 bases short and J 3 bases short, with an unmatched junction base count of 1. The CDR3 starts with the cysteine, ends with the phenylalanine, and has 16 residues. Left in the record is the CDR3 DNA by itself, 48 bases read in frame from the first base. Taken from the germline V gene, the CDR1 and CDR2 loops are MNHEY and SVGAGI. A remark on this clonotype: No cognate antigen has been identified for it. No quality values exist for individual bases; no much larger clone is one base distant.

Ficoll-Paque density gradient centrifugation was used to isolate PBMCs. The chain couples TRBV6-5 to TRBJ2-3; 12 bases in the middle match TRBD2. The origin of this receptor is an adult woman who had mild COVID-19 (a few samples of this study predate the infection). The sample titles of this study are shuffled in the database, so cell type and time point are left out; the donor was told from shared clones. The sample comprised PBMCs or a T cell subset sorted from them (not recorded which). The sequence in DNA is TGTGCCAGCAGTTACTCGACTAGCGGGGGAACAGATACGCAGTATTTT. This translates into CASSYSTSGGTDTQYF.